This T cell receptor (beta chain) was observed in a study of monozygotic twins with inflammatory bowel disease. Whole blood served as the source of total RNA, and no T cell sorting took place. Worth noting for this clonotype: What it binds is not known.

Each of the TCR libraries took approximately 3,500 ng of total RNA. One entry per CDR3 protein, without DNA, is what TCRdb gives after re-calling the 5' RACE reads. This listing includes 200,000 to 250,000 distinct CDR3 sequences. This CDR3 has 16 amino acids. Germline V gene sequence: CDR1 DFQATT, CDR2 SNEGSKA (reference sequence). Findings of the study overall: IBD patients displayed reduced TCRbeta diversity (inverse Simpson) when set against healthy co-twins.

This TCR derives from a human donor with ulcerative colitis or Crohn's disease, or a healthy co-twin of an affected twin (not recorded which). The sequencing sample was made of blood. This chain links TRBV20-1 with TRBJ2-3; TCRdb reports TRBD1, a call that lacks DNA to check it against. This CDR3 reads CSARSYGAGSMYTQYF.